This T cell receptor beta chain was observed in a study of T cells in Graves' hyperthyroidism and ophthalmopathy. General study results and limits: Progression to ophthalmopathy was predicted a median of 6.5 months early.

Patients were excluded because of uncontrolled infection, other autoimmune disease, pregnancy or lactation. CDR1 is SGDLS and CDR2 is YYNGEE in the germline V gene. The CDR3 spans 14 residues. The V and J ends lost 3 bases and 3 bases respectively, with 11 bases between them. In this sample, this clonotype turned up many times. Its antigen is not known. The source material, RNA transcripts, was used to amplify TCR beta CDR3 regions. An initial round of RT-PCR targeting the TCR CDR3 relied on the HTBI primer set. TCRdb passed the multiplex PCR reads through MiXCR, listing each CDR3 protein once. In the table there are about 580,000 distinct CDR3 sequences, approximately 15% of which are singletons.

Sequenced input: blood. This clonotype was sampled from a woman under 40 with Graves' hyperthyroidism that later progressed to Graves' ophthalmopathy. The chain links TRBV9 to TRBJ2-3; no reliable D call. DNA of the CDR3: TGTGCCAGCAGCGACGCTGCCACTACAGATACGCAGTATTTT. Encoded protein: CASSDAATTDTQYF.